Presented here are 5 T cell receptor beta chains from one specimen sequenced in a study of OX40 agonist ivuxolimab in advanced cancers. Using immunoSEQ multiplex PCR, the repertoire was profiled, and TCRdb retains in-frame clones only, with some absent. In the table there are 60,000 or so clones, 80% to 90% of which are singletons. The input for sequencing was CD4+ or CD8+ T cells sorted from blood, taken in a trial of the OX40 agonist ivuxolimab. The receptors shown here come from an adult with an advanced solid tumor such as melanoma, head and neck, liver or kidney cancer.

Of note for this clone: At one end the junction does not follow the germline gene, possibly because of a read error. This rearrangement joins TRBV7-7 to TRBJ2-5, with D hard to call. CDR1 is SSHAT, CDR2 FNYEAQ, per germline (reference sequence). This CDR3 comprises 13 residues. CDR3 in DNA: TGTGCTAGCAGCCCGACCGTGGGCGAGACCCAGTACTTC. This translates into CASSPTVGETQYF. Full variable domain (missing parts from reference TRBV7-7 and TRBJ2-5): GAGVSQSPRYKVTKRGQDVTLRCDPISSHATLYWYQQALGQGPEFLTYFNYEAQPDKSGLPSDRFSAERPEGSISTLTIQRTEQRDSAMYRCASSPTVGETQYFGPGTRLLVL.

The DNA of the CDR3 is TGTGCCAGCAGAGAGACCCAGTACTTC. Amino acids: CASRETQYF. V is TRBV11-3 and J is TRBJ2-5, with D uncertain. The CDR3 runs 9 residues. The germline V gene encodes CDR1 SGHNT and CDR2 YENEEA. Trimming left V 6 bases short and J 4 bases short, with 0 bases between.

This clone was counted a few times. The rearrangement joins TRBV5-4 to TRBJ2-1; 9 positions agree with TRBD2. CDR3 size: 16 residues. Germline CDR1 SGHNT, CDR2 YYREEE (reference sequence). J was trimmed by 7 bases and V by 3 bases; bases with no gene match: 11. The CDR3 loop reads CASSSGSGSGWNEQFF. DNA for the CDR3: TGTGCCAGCAGCTCCGGTAGCGGGAGTGGGTGGAATGAGCAGTTCTTC.

The chain links TRBV4-2 to TRBJ2-3; 8 nucleotides match TRBD2. J gave up 3 bases and V 0 bases, and 11 bases lay outside the gene matches. The CDR3 sequence is 18 residues long. Germline CDR1 reads LGHNA; CDR2 reads YNFKEQ. The CDR3 DNA reads as TGTGCCAGCAGCCAAGATCGATACGAGCGGGAGAAGACAGATACGCAGTATTTT. It codes for CASSQDRYEREKTDTQYF.

The chain's CDR3 is CASSIGTRSDTQYF. In nucleotides, the CDR3 is TGTGCCAGTAGTATAGGGACCAGATCAGATACGCAGTATTTT. The chain uses TRBV19 and TRBJ2-3; D remains ambiguous. The CDR3 has 14 amino acids. From germline, CDR1 is LNHDA and CDR2 SQIVND (reference sequence). V was shortened by 1 base and J by 4 bases, with 9 bases between the two germline ends.